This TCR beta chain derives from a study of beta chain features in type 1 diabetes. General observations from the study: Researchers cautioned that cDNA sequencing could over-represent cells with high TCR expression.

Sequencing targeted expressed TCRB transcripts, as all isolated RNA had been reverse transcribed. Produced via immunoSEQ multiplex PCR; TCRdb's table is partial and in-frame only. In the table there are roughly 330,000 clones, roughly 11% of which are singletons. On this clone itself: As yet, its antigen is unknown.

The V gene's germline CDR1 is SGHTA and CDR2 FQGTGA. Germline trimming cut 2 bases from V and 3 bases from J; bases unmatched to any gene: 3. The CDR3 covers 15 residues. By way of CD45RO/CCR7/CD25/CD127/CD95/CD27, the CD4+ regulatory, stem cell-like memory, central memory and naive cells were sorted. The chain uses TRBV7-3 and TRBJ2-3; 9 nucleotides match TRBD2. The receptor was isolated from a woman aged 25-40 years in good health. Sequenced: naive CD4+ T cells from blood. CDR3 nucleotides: TGTGCCAGCAGCTTAGGTACTAGCGGGACAGATACGCAGTATTTT. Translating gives CASSLGTSGTDTQYF. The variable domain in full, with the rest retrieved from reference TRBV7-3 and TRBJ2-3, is GAGVSQTPSNKVTEKGKYVELRCDPISGHTALYWYRQSLGQGPEFLIYFQGTGAADDSGLPNDRFFAVRPEGSVSTLKIQRTERGDSAVYLCASSLGTSGTDTQYFGPGTRLTVL.